This T cell receptor beta chain came from a study of T cell responses to AZD1222 COVID-19 vaccine. Whole-study findings and limits: Only six or seven AZD1222 recipients were seropositive at baseline. The donors showed a predominance of white British ancestry and of females, with possible underestimation of clonal diversity.

Germline V gene data show CDR1 as SGHVS and CDR2 as FNYEAQ. V was trimmed by 0 bases and J by 0 bases, leaving 3 bases between them. The CDR3 contains 14 residues. Profiling relied on immunoSEQ multiplex PCR, and the TCRdb table lists in-frame clones only, not all of them. Of approximately 75,000 clones in the sample, roughly 91% are singletons; the top ten hold more than 15%. Comment on this clone: The antigen remains undetermined.

This chain joins TRBV7-6 and TRBJ1-3; unclear D gene. This TCR was sampled from an adult who received the AZD1222 COVID-19 vaccine. The sequencing used peripheral blood, collected 28 days after the second AZD1222 dose. The CDR3 sequence: CASSLAVSGNTIYF. CDR3 DNA: TGTGCCAGCAGCTTAGCCGTCTCTGGAAACACCATATATTTT.